This T cell receptor (beta chain) was recorded in a study of OX40 agonist ivuxolimab in advanced cancers. Here immunoSEQ multiplex PCR was the method, and the copy in TCRdb shows in-frame clones only, minus some. Here the sample spans tens of thousands of clones, more than 65% being singletons. Germline CDR1 reads MNHEY; CDR2 reads SVGAGI. Trimming pared 0 bases from V and 4 bases from J, leaving 12 bases between. The CDR3 loop spans 16 amino acids. Specimen: CD4+ or CD8+ T cells sorted from blood, collected in a trial of the OX40 agonist ivuxolimab. V is TRBV6-5 and J is TRBJ2-2; D gene ambiguous. The receptor was isolated from an adult with an advanced solid tumor such as melanoma, head and neck, liver or kidney cancer. In DNA, the CDR3 is TGTGCCAGCAGTTACTCGAAAAACGCCGTCACCGGGGAGCTGTTTTTT. The encoded protein is CASSYSKNAVTGELFF.